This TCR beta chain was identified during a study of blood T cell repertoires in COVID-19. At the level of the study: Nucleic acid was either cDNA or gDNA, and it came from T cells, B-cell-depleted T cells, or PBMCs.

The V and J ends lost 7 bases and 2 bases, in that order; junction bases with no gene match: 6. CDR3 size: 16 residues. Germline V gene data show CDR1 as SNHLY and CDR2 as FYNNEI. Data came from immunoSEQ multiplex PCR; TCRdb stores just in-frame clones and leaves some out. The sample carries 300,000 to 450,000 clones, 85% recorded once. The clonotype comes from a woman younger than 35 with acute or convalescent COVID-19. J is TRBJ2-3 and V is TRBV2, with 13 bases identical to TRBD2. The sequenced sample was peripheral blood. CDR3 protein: CASTLTSGRTTDTQYF. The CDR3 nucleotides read TGTGCCAGCACCCTGACTAGCGGGAGGACCACAGATACGCAGTATTTT.